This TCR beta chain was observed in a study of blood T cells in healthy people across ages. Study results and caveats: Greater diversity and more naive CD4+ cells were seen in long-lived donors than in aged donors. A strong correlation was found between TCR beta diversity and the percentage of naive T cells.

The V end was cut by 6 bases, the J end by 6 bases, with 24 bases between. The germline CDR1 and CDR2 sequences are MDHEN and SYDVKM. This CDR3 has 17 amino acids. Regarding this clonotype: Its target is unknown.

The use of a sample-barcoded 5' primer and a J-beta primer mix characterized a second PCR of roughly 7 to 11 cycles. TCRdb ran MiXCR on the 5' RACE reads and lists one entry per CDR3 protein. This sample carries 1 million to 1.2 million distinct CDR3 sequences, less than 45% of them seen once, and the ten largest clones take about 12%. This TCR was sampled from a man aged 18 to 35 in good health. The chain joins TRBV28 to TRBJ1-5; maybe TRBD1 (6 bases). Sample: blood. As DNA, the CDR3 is TGTGCCAGCAGCCCACCTTCGTACAGGGACCGCGGTCAGCCCCAGCATTTT. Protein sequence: CASSPPSYRDRGQPQHF.